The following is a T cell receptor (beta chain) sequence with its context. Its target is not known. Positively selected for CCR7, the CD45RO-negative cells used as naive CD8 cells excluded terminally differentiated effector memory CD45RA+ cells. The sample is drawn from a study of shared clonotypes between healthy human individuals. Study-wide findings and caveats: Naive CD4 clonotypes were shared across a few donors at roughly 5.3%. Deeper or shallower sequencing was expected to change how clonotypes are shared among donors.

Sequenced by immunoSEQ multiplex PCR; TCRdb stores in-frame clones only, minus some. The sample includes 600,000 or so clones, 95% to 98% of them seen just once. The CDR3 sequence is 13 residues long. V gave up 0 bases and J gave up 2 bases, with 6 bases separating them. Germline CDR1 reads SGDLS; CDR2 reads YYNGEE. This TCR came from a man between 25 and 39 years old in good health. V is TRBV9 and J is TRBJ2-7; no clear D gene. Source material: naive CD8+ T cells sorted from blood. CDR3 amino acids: CASSVAAAYEQYF. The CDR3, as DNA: TGTGCCAGCAGCGTAGCTGCGGCCTACGAGCAGTACTTC.